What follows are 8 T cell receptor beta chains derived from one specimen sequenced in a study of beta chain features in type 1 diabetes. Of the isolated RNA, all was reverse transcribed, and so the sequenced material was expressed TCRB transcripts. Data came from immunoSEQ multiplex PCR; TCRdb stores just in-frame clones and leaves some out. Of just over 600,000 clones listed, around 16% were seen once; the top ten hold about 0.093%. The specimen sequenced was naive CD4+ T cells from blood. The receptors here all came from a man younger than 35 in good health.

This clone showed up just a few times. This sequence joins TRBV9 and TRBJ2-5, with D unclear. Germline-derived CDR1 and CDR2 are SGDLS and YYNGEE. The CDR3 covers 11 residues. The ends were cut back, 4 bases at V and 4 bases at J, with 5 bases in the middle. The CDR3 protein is CASSPAETQYF. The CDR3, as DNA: TGTGCCAGCAGCCCCGCAGAGACCCAGTACTTC.

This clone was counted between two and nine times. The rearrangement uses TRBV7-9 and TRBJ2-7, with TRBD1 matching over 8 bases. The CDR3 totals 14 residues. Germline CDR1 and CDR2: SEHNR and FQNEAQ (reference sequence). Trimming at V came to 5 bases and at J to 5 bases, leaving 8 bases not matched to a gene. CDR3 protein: CASSPDRAPHEQYF. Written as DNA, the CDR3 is TGTGCCAGCAGCCCGGACAGGGCTCCCCACGAGCAGTACTTC.

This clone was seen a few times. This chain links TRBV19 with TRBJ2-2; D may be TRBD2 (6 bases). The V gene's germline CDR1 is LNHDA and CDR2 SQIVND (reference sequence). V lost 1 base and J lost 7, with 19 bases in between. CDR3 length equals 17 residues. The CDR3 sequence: CASSIGLPRRGRGELFF. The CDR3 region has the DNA TGTGCCAGTAGTATAGGCCTTCCCCGGAGGGGCCGCGGGGAGCTGTTTTTT.

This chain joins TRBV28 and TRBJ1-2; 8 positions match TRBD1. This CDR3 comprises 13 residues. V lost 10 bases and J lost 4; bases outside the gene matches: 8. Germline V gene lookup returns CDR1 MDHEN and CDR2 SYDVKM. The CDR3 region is CAIHGQGGYGYTF. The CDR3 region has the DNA TGTGCCATCCACGGACAGGGCGGCTATGGCTACACCTTC.

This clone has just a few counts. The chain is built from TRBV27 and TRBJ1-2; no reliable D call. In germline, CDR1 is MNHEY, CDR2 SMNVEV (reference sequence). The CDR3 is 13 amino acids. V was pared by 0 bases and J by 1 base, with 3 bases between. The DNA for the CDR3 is TGTGCCAGCAGTTTATCACGTAACTATGGCTACACCTTC. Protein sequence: CASSLSRNYGYTF.

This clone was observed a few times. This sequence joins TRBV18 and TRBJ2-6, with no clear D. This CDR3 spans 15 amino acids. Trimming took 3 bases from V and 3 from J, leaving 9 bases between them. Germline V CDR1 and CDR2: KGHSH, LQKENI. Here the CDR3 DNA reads TGTGCCAGCTCACCGGCCGGTCGTGGGGCCAACGTCCTGACTTTC. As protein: CASSPAGRGANVLTF.

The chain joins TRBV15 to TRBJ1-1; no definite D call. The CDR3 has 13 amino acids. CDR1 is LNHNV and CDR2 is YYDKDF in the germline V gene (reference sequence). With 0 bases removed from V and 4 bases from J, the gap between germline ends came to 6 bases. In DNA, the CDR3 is TGTGCCACCAGCAGAGATAAGGCCACTGAAGCTTTCTTT. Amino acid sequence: CATSRDKATEAFF.

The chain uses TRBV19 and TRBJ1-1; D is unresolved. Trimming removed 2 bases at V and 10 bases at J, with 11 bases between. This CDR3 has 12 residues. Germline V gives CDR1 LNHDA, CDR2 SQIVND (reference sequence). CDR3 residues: CASSIREFGAFF. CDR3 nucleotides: TGTGCCAGTAGTATAAGGGAGTTCGGAGCTTTCTTT. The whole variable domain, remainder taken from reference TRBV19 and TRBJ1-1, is DGGITQSPKYLFRKEGQNVTLSCEQNLNHDAMYWYRQDPGQGLRLIYYSQIVNDFQKGDIAEGYSVSREKKESFPLTVTSAQKNPTAFYLCASSIREFGAFFGQGTRLTVV.